This is a list of T cell receptor beta chains from one sample in a study of CD8 T cells in ankylosing spondylitis. TCRdb redid the calling of the 5' RACE reads with MiXCR, one entry per CDR3 protein. The sample lists 750,000 to 850,000 distinct CDR3 sequences; about 12% were seen once. Specimen: blood, either unsorted or a sorted T cell fraction (not recorded which). Receptor source: a male donor with ankylosing spondylitis. The CDR3 runs from the conserved cysteine through the conserved F or W. D genes are given only for firm matches. Only some rows state a clone size, as once, few, many or a class for expanded clones.

>.|TRBV27|.|TRBJ1-4
CASSRIRELEKLFF
TGTGCCAGCAGTCGGATCAGGGAGCTCGAAAAACTGTTTTTT
>.|TRBV6-1|many|TRBJ2-7
CASRSTGDSSYEQYF
TGTGCCAGCAGGTCGACAGGCGATAGCTCCTACGAGCAGTACTTC
>.|TRBV6-5|few|TRBJ2-3
CASSYSGVDLRTDTQYF
TGTGCCAGCAGTTACTCAGGAGTGGACTTGAGGACAGATACGCAGTATTTT
>.|TRBV4-2|.|TRBJ2-5
CASSQESGGETQYF
TGTGCCAGCAGCCAAGAATCTGGGGGAGAGACCCAGTACTTC
>.|TRBV7-2|few|TRBJ1-1
CASSLAWDAVIFF
TGTGCCAGCAGCTTAGCATGGGACGCTGTAATCTTCTTT
>TRBD1|TRBV4-1|.|TRBJ2-4
CASSQGWARGTKNIQYF
TGCGCCAGCAGCCAAGGGTGGGCCAGGGGGACCAAAAACATTCAGTACTTC
>.|TRBV18|few|TRBJ2-5
CASSPPGPRETQYF
TGTGCCAGCTCACCACCGGGCCCCCGAGAGACCCAGTACTTC
>TRBD1|TRBV7-9|.|TRBJ2-4
CAISSIGTVLAKNIQYF
TGTGCCATCAGCTCCATAGGGACAGTACTAGCCAAAAACATTCAGTACTTC
>TRBD1|TRBV9|.|TRBJ1-2
CASSVQGASYGYTF
TGTGCCAGCAGCGTACAGGGGGCAAGCTATGGCTACACCTTC
>.|TRBV7-2|few|TRBJ2-2
CASSSSATRTGELFF
TGTGCCAGCAGCTCGTCTGCCACGAGGACCGGGGAGCTGTTTTTT
>.|TRBV7-9|.|TRBJ2-3
CASSTVGGADTQYF
TGTGCCAGCAGCACCGTAGGGGGGGCAGATACGCAGTATTTT
>.|TRBV15|many|TRBJ1-1
CATSRVVNTEAFF
TGTGCCACCAGCAGAGTGGTGAACACTGAAGCTTTCTTT
>.|TRBV27|.|TRBJ1-2
CASRTGGGYTF
TGTGCCAGCAGGACCGGGGGAGGCTACACCTTC
>TRBD2|TRBV4-3|many|TRBJ2-1
CASSRTSGGQFF
TGCGCCAGCAGCCGTACTAGCGGGGGCCAGTTCTTC
>.|TRBV18|many|TRBJ2-7
CASSPPTYEQYF
TGTGCCAGCTCACCACCGACCTACGAGCAGTACTTC
>TRBD1|TRBV5-6|few|TRBJ1-5
CASTQLGTGSGNQPQHF
TGTGCCAGCACCCAACTGGGGACAGGGAGCGGCAATCAGCCCCAGCATTTT
>.|TRBV5-1|few|TRBJ1-1
CASSLWYRSEYSNTEAFF
TGCGCCAGCAGCTTGTGGTACAGGAGTGAATACTCGAACACTGAAGCTTTCTTT
>TRBD1|TRBV16|few|TRBJ2-7
CASSRDRIGLEQYF
TGTGCCAGCAGCCGGGACAGGATCGGTTTAGAGCAGTACTTC
>TRBD2|TRBV18|few|TRBJ2-1
CASSPWTSGNLYNEQFF
TGTGCCAGCTCACCTTGGACTAGCGGGAACCTATACAATGAGCAGTTCTTC
>.|TRBV9|.|TRBJ1-1
CASSLGSRGDTEAFF
TGTGCCAGCAGCCTAGGGAGTCGCGGGGACACTGAAGCTTTCTTT
>.|TRBV20-1|.|TRBJ1-6
CSAKLTPTGYNSPLHF
TGCAGTGCCAAATTGACGCCTACCGGGTACAATTCACCCCTCCACTTT
>.|TRBV11-2|few|TRBJ2-7
CASSYGVAEREQYF
TGTGCCAGCAGCTACGGGGTCGCCGAACGCGAGCAGTACTTC
>.|TRBV5-1|.|TRBJ2-7
CASGTYYSEQYF
TGCGCCAGCGGGACTTACTACTCCGAGCAGTACTTC
>TRBD2|TRBV12-3/TRBV12-4|few|TRBJ2-1
CACSLIRLAGVNSYNEQFF
TGTGCCTGCAGTTTGATCAGACTAGCGGGGGTGAACTCCTACAATGAGCAGTTCTTC
>TRBD1|TRBV20-1|few|TRBJ2-1
CSASGRQGLDEQFF
TGCAGTGCTTCCGGAAGACAGGGCCTCGATGAGCAGTTCTTC
>.|TRBV6-5|few|TRBJ2-3
CASSYSPTEADTQYF
TGTGCCAGCAGTTACTCGCCCACAGAAGCTGATACGCAGTATTTT
>TRBD1|TRBV20-1|few|TRBJ1-2
CSAREWTGVGYTF
TGCAGTGCTAGAGAATGGACAGGGGTCGGCTACACCTTC
>.|TRBV2|.|TRBJ1-2
CASSVRPPPNYGYTF
TGTGCCAGCAGTGTGAGGCCCCCACCTAACTATGGCTACACCTTC
>TRBD1|TRBV28|few|TRBJ2-1
CASSLTGQGSYNEQFF
TGTGCCAGCAGTTTGACGGGACAGGGATCCTACAATGAGCAGTTCTTC
>.|TRBV7-6|few|TRBJ2-5
CASSYWASKAQYF
TGTGCCAGCAGCTACTGGGCCTCCAAGGCCCAGTACTTC
>.|TRBV6-5|few|TRBJ1-5
CASSFRQAGNQPQHF
TGTGCCAGCAGTTTCCGACAGGCCGGCAATCAGCCCCAGCATTTT
>.|TRBV12-3/TRBV12-4|few|TRBJ2-6
CASRKGRGSGANVLTF
TGTGCCAGCAGGAAAGGACGGGGCTCTGGGGCCAACGTCCTGACTTTC
>TRBD2|TRBV4-3|few|TRBJ2-7
CASSQAPTSGRALYEQYF
TGCGCCAGCAGCCAAGCCCCCACTAGCGGGAGGGCTCTCTACGAGCAGTACTTC
>TRBD2|TRBV5-1|.|TRBJ2-7
CASSLSGINYEQYF
TGCGCCAGCAGCTTGAGCGGGATCAACTACGAGCAGTACTTC
>.|TRBV6-5|.|TRBJ1-2
CASTLRGGGYTF
TGTGCCAGCACCCTCCGGGGAGGGGGCTACACCTTC
>.|TRBV6-4|.|TRBJ1-2
CASSDSGGFGYTF
TGTGCCAGCAGTGACTCAGGGGGTTTTGGCTACACCTTC
>.|TRBV7-2|few|TRBJ1-2
CASSRTFLYGYTF
TGTGCCAGCAGCCGCACGTTCCTCTATGGCTACACCTTC
>.|TRBV12-3/TRBV12-4|.|TRBJ1-4
CASRPPGSWSEKLFF
TGTGCCAGCAGACCCCCAGGGAGTTGGAGTGAAAAACTGTTTTTT
>TRBD2|TRBV5-1|.|TRBJ2-1
CASSLAAGVSFNEQFF
TGCGCCAGCAGCTTGGCCGCGGGAGTAAGCTTCAATGAGCAGTTCTTC
>.|TRBV6-4|many|TRBJ2-7
CAPIPHSSGSRSTEQYF
TGTGCCCCTATACCCCACTCCTCGGGATCTCGGTCTACGGAGCAGTACTTC
>.|TRBV7-9|many|TRBJ1-2
CASSPQYPSNYGYTF
TGTGCCAGCAGCCCCCAGTACCCGTCCAACTATGGCTACACCTTC
>TRBD2|TRBV20-1|.|TRBJ2-1
CSAERLAGGGEQFF
TGCAGTGCTGAAAGACTAGCGGGAGGGGGAGAGCAGTTCTTC
>TRBD1|TRBV4-2|.|TRBJ2-5
CASSQEHRGYAETQYF
TGTGCCAGCAGCCAAGAGCACAGGGGGTATGCAGAGACCCAGTACTTC
>.|TRBV6-1|.|TRBJ2-7
CASTMLRGDISYEQYF
TGTGCCAGCACCATGCTACGGGGGGACATCTCCTACGAGCAGTACTTC
>.|TRBV5-5|.|TRBJ2-1
CASSPPQEQYNEQFF
TGTGCCAGCAGCCCCCCCCAGGAGCAATACAATGAGCAGTTCTTC
>.|TRBV20-1|few|TRBJ2-5
CSARGQVGWETQYF
TGCAGTGCTAGGGGCCAGGTGGGGTGGGAGACCCAGTACTTC
>.|TRBV29-1|few|TRBJ1-1
CSGLIPQQAEAFF
TGCAGCGGCCTGATTCCTCAGCAGGCTGAAGCTTTCTTT
>TRBD1|TRBV4-3|many|TRBJ2-3
CASSQEVRGLDTQYF
TGCGCCAGCAGCCAAGAAGTCAGGGGGCTTGATACGCAGTATTTT
>TRBD1|TRBV20-1|.|TRBJ2-6
CSASDRGRSGANVLTF
TGCAGTGCTTCTGACAGGGGGAGATCTGGGGCCAACGTCCTGACTTTC
>TRBD2|TRBV12-3/TRBV12-4|.|TRBJ2-1
CASSFGTSAYNEQFF
TGTGCCAGCAGTTTCGGGACTAGCGCTTACAATGAGCAGTTCTTC
>.|TRBV21-1|.|TRBJ2-1
CASSALAGDNEQFF
TGTGCCAGCAGCGCCCTAGCGGGGGACAATGAGCAGTTCTTC
>.|TRBV7-2|.|TRBJ1-6
CASSLIGSSSYNSPLHF
TGTGCCAGCAGCTTAATAGGGTCCAGCTCCTATAATTCACCCCTCCACTTT
>TRBD1|TRBV27|.|TRBJ2-5
CASSFSWTGGLYQETQYF
TGTGCCAGCAGTTTCTCCTGGACAGGGGGATTATACCAAGAGACCCAGTACTTC